This T cell receptor beta chain was sequenced in a study of radiotherapy plus CTLA-4 blockade in lung cancer. Study as a whole: In around 19% of patients, objective responses were seen; around 34% had disease control. The study, taken as a whole, reports: According to reports, early shifts in blood T cell clones, alongside interferon-beta, forecast response most accurately. Clones of tumor-derived TCRs expanded in blood after radiotherapy plus ipilimumab.

Libraries were prepared by immunoSEQ multiplex PCR; TCRdb keeps only in-frame clonotypes and omits some of them. The repertoire holds tens of thousands of clones, with 60% to 80% as singletons. A remark on this clone: No antigen is known for it.

Germline CDR1 reads SGHRS; CDR2 reads YFSETQ. The CDR3 covers 15 residues. With V trimmed by 5 bases and J by 5 bases, 9 bases remained unmatched. The sequencing here drew on peripheral blood, taken from a patient treated with radiotherapy plus ipilimumab. V gene TRBV5-1 combines with J gene TRBJ2-5, with 10 bases that match TRBD1. The sequence was obtained from a human donor with non-small cell lung cancer whose response to radiotherapy plus ipilimumab could not be evaluated. The CDR3, as DNA: TGCGCCAGCAGTCCGGGACAGGGGTTGGGGGAGACCCAGTACTTC. This translates into CASSPGQGLGETQYF.